The 14 T cell receptor beta chains listed next were all sequenced from one sample in a study of T cells in Graves' hyperthyroidism and ophthalmopathy (dated by TCRdb to about 2019). The library relied on multiplex PCR. Sequencing was performed on an Illumina HiSeq 2000. Amplification of TCR beta CDR3 regions was carried out from RNA transcripts. The first round of RT-PCR for the TCR CDR3 was performed with the HTBI primer set and the Qiagen OneStep RT-PCR kit. Through fastp at Q25 and MiXCR, TCRdb rebuilt clones from the public reads, retaining in-frame beta chains. One record per CDR3 amino acid sequence lists the most common genes and DNA. The sample yields roughly 750,000 distinct CDR3 sequences; about a sixth were counted once. 8.4% of the sample is taken by the ten largest. The sample comprised blood. The receptors originated from a man aged 18 to 35 with Graves' hyperthyroidism.

This clonotype has only a few counts. This chain joins TRBV6-2 or TRBV6-3 and TRBJ2-2; 8 bases line up with TRBD2. J was trimmed by 6 bases and V by 6 bases; bases with no gene match: 9. The length of the CDR3 is 15 residues. Germline V gene lookup returns CDR1 MNHEY and CDR2 SVGEGT. The CDR3 DNA sequence: TGTGCCAGCAGCCTCCTCGAGCGGGAGCCCGGGGAGCTGTTTTTT. Protein sequence: CASSLLEREPGELFF.

Ten or more counts support this clonotype. The chain carries TRBV20-1 and TRBJ2-3; D might be TRBD2 (6 bases). This CDR3 is 14 amino acids long. Germline CDR1 is DFQATT and CDR2 is SNEGSKA (reference sequence). Trimming removed 3 bases at V and 5 bases at J, with 15 bases between. The CDR3 sequence: CSARPGGDGDTQYF. As DNA, the CDR3 is TGCAGTGCTAGGCCTGGCGGGGATGGAGATACGCAGTATTTT.

This clonotype was found many times. The V call is TRBV12-3 or TRBV12-4, the J call TRBJ1-2; D gene unclear. The CDR3 contains 13 residues. V lost 6 bases, J lost 1 base, and 9 bases lay in between. CDR3 in DNA: TGTGCCAGCAGACCACCGGATAACTATGGCTACACCTTC. This sequence encodes CASRPPDNYGYTF.

This clonotype was detected ten times or more. The V and J genes are TRBV11-3 and TRBJ2-1; 11 positions match TRBD2. Germline V gene lookup returns CDR1 SGHNT and CDR2 YENEEA. The CDR3 totals 15 residues. V lost 7 bases, J lost 8 bases, and 10 bases stayed unmatched. The CDR3 reads CASTLTSGKRYEQFF. In nucleotides, the CDR3 is TGTGCCAGCACCTTGACTAGCGGGAAGAGATATGAGCAGTTCTTC.

A few counts support this clonotype. This chain links TRBV5-6 with TRBJ2-1, with D maybe TRBD1 (6 bases). CDR1 is SGHDT and CDR2 is YYEEEE in the germline V gene. The CDR3 is 14 amino acids. Trimming stripped 4 bases from V and 9 bases from J, with 17 bases between. CDR3 in DNA: TGTGCCAGCAGCGGGGACATTCTTGGGGGTGAGCAGTTCTTC. Its protein is CASSGDILGGEQFF. Variable domain in full (rest from reference TRBV5-6 and TRBJ2-1): DAGVTQSPTHLIKTRGQQVTLRCSPKSGHDTVSWYQQALGQGPQFIFQYYEEEERQRGNFPDRFSGHQFPNYSSELNVNALLLGDSALYLCASSGDILGGEQFFGPGTRLTVL.

This clonotype came up many times. The rearrangement joins TRBV5-6 to TRBJ2-7; weak D call: TRBD1 (5 bases). Trimming pared 5 bases from V and 1 base from J, leaving 19 bases between. Germline CDR1 reads SGHDT; CDR2 reads YYEEEE. This CDR3 comprises 16 residues. The CDR3 bases are TGTGCCAGCAGTCAGCTTGGGGCGGAACATTCCTACGAGCAGTACTTC. It is translated as CASSQLGAEHSYEQYF.

This clonotype was detected many times. The CDR3 coding sequence is TGTGCCAGCAGTTACACATCGACCTACAATGAGCAGTTCTTC. This codes for CASSYTSTYNEQFF. V and J are TRBV6-2 or TRBV6-3 and TRBJ2-1; no firm D call. The CDR3 has 14 amino acids. Germline-derived CDR1 and CDR2 are MNHEY and SVGEGT. V was shortened by 2 bases and J by 2 bases, with 7 bases between the two germline ends.

This chain uses TRBV5-8 with TRBJ2-1; tentative D call: TRBD2 (7 bases). The germline V gene encodes CDR1 SGHTS and CDR2 YDEGEE. There are 16 residues in the CDR3. V dropped 0 bases and J dropped 8 bases, with 18 bases sitting between them. The CDR3 here is CASSLGRGAGEYEQFF. CDR3 in DNA: TGTGCCAGCAGCTTGGGTCGGGGGGCAGGGGAGTATGAGCAGTTCTTC.

This chain joins TRBV20-1 and TRBJ1-2; D is unresolved. The CDR3 is 15 residues long. The V gene's germline CDR1 is DFQATT and CDR2 SNEGSKA (reference sequence). Deletions cut 5 bases from V and 3 bases from J, with 19 bases between. The DNA for the CDR3 is TGCAGTGCTGCCCACTGGGCGTCAGAGGACTATGGCTACACCTTC. This gives the protein CSAAHWASEDYGYTF.

A few counts support this clonotype. The rearrangement joins TRBV9 to TRBJ2-5; no firm D call. CDR1 and CDR2 (germline): SGDLS, YYNGEE. The length of the CDR3 is 14 residues. V gave up 0 bases and J gave up 5 bases, with 11 bases separating them. CDR3 sequence (DNA): TGTGCCAGCAGCGTAGGAGACGGGCCGGAGACCCAGTACTTC. It specifies CASSVGDGPETQYF.

This clonotype was observed at least ten times. The chain employs TRBV6-5 and TRBJ2-1; D not resolved. This CDR3 has 15 residues. Per the germline V gene, CDR1 is MNHEY and CDR2 is SVGAGI. Trimming took off 0 bases at V and 4 bases at J, with 10 bases between the two ends. The CDR3 reads CASSYSLTFYNEQFF. For the CDR3, the DNA is TGTGCCAGCAGTTACTCTTTGACATTTTACAATGAGCAGTTCTTC.

The genes are TRBV25-1 and TRBJ2-2; TRBD2 is a possible D gene (5 bases). CDR3 size: 15 residues. The V gene's germline CDR1 is MGHDK and CDR2 SYGVNS. V gave up 5 bases and J gave up 0 bases, with 10 bases separating them. Here the CDR3 reads CASSRPGTNTGELFF. CDR3 bases: TGTGCCAGCAGTAGACCGGGAACGAACACCGGGGAGCTGTTTTTT.

This clonotype was seen a handful of times. The J gene is TRBJ2-7, the V gene TRBV6-1; D tentatively fits TRBD1 or TRBD2 (5 bases each). Germline CDR1 reads MNHNS; CDR2 reads SASEGT. CDR3 length: 16 residues. V was shortened by 7 bases and J by 2 bases, with 21 bases between the two germline ends. CDR3 residues: CASTELMGEWTYEQYF. In DNA form, the CDR3 reads TGTGCCAGCACCGAACTTATGGGGGAGTGGACCTACGAGCAGTACTTC.

This clonotype showed up just a few times. The rearrangement joins TRBV20-1 to TRBJ2-2; TRBD2 agrees at 14 bases. The V gene's germline CDR1 is DFQATT and CDR2 SNEGSKA (reference sequence). With 6 bases clipped from V and 7 bases from J, the junction kept 4 bases outside the gene matches. This CDR3 spans 14 amino acids. The CDR3: CSAPTSGRDGELFF. The CDR3 bases are TGCAGTGCCCCGACTAGCGGGAGGGACGGGGAGCTGTTTTTT.